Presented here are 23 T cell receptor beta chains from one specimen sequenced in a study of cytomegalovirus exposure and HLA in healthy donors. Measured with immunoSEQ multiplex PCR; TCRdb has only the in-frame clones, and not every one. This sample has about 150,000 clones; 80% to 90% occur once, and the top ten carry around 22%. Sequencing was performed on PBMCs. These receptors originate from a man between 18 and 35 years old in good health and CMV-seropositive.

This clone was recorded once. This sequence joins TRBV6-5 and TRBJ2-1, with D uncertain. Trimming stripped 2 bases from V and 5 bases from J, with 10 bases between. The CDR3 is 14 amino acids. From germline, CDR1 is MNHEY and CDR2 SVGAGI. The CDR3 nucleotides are TGTGCCAGCAGTTACCGTCCGCGGAACAATGAGCAGTTCTTC. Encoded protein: CASSYRPRNNEQFF.

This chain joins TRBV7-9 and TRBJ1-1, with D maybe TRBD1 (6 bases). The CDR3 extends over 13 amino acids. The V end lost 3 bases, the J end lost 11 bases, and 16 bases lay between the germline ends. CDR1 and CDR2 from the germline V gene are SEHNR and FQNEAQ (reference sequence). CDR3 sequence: CASSLRTAKAAFF. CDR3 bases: TGTGCCAGCAGCTTGAGGACAGCCAAAGCGGCTTTCTTT.

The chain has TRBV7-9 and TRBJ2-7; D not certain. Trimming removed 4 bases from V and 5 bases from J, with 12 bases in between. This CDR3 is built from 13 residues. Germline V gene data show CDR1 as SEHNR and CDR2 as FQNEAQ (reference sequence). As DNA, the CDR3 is TGTGCCAGCAGCTCTACGGGTCAACACGAGCAGTACTTC. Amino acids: CASSSTGQHEQYF.

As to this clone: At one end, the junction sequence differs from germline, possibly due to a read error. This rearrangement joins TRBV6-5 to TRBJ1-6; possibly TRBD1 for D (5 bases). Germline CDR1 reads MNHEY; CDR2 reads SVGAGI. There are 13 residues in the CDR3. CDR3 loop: CASSRDGGYTFWF. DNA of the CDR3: TGTGCCAGCAGCCGGGACGGGGGTTACACCTTTTGGTTT.

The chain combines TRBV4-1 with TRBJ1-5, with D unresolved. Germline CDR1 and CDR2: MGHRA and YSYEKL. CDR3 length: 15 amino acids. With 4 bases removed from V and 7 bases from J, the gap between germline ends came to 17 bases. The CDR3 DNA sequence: TGCGCCAGCAGCCCAAGTTTCACTATAGACCAGCCCCAGCATTTT. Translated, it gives CASSPSFTIDQPQHF.

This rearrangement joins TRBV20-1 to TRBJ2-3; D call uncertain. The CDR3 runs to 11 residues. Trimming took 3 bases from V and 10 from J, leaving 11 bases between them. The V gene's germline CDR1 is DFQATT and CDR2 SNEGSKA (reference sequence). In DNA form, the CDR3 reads TGCAGTGCTAGCGACCGACACGCGCAGTATTTT. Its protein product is CSASDRHAQYF.

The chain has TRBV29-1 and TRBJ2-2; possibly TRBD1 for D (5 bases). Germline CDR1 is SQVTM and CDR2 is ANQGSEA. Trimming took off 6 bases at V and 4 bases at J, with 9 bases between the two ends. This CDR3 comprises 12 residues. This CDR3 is CSVVDSTGELFF. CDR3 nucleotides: TGCAGCGTCGTTGACAGCACCGGGGAGCTGTTTTTT.

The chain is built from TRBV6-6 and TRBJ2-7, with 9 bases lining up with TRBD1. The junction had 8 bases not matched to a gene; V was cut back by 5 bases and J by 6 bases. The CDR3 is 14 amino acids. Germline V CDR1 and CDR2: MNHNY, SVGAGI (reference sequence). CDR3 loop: CASSPGTGRLEQYF. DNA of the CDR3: TGTGCCAGCAGTCCTGGGACAGGGCGACTCGAGCAGTACTTC.

CDR3 residues: CASSIGGQGAQPQHF. The CDR3 DNA reads as TGTGCCAGTAGTATAGGGGGGCAGGGTGCTCAGCCCCAGCATTTT. This rearrangement joins TRBV19 to TRBJ1-5; perhaps TRBD1 as D (6 bases). This CDR3 is 15 amino acids long. Trimming pared 1 base from V and 6 bases from J, leaving 13 bases between. CDR1 and CDR2 from the germline V gene are LNHDA and SQIVND (reference sequence). Based on the CDR3 plus reference TRBV19 and TRBJ1-5, the full variable domain is DGGITQSPKYLFRKEGQNVTLSCEQNLNHDAMYWYRQDPGQGLRLIYYSQIVNDFQKGDIAEGYSVSREKKESFPLTVTSAQKNPTAFYLCASSIGGQGAQPQHFGDGTRLSIL.

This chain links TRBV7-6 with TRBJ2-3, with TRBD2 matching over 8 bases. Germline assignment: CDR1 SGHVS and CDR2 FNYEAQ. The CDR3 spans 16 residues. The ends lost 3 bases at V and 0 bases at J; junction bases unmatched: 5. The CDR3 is CASSFGGGPSTDTQYF. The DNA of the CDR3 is TGTGCCAGCAGCTTCGGCGGGGGGCCCAGCACAGATACGCAGTATTTT.

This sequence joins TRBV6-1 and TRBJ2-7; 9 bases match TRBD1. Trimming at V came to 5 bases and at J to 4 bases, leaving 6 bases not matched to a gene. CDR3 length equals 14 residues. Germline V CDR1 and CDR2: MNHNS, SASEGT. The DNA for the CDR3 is TGTGCCAGCAGTTGGACAGGGGAGGCGTACGAGCAGTACTTC. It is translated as CASSWTGEAYEQYF.

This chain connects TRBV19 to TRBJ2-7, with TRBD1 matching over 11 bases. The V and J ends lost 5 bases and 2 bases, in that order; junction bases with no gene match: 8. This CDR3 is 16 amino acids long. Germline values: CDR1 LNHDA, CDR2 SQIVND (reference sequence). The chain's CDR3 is CASSPQGQGGPYEQYF. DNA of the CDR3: TGTGCCAGTAGTCCCCAGGGACAGGGGGGACCCTACGAGCAGTACTTC.

The CDR3 DNA is TGTGCCAGCAGTGCTAACACTGAAGCTTTCTTT. Protein: CASSANTEAFF. J is TRBJ1-1 and V is TRBV6-1; D uncertain. CDR1 is MNHNS and CDR2 is SASEGT in the germline V gene. The CDR3 runs to 11 residues. The ends were cut back, 4 bases at V and 2 bases at J, with 2 bases in the middle.

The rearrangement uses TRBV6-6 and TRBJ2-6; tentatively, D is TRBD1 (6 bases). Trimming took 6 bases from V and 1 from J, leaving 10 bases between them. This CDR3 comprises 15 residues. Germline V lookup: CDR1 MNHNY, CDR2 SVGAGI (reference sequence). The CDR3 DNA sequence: TGTGCCAGCAGCAAAGACAGGTCTGGGGCCAACGTCCTGACTTTC. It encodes CASSKDRSGANVLTF.

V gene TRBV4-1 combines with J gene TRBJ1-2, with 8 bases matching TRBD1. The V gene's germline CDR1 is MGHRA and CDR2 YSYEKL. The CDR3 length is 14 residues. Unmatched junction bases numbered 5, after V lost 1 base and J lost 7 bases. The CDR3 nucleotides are TGCGCCAGCAGCCAAGTGACAGGGGTTGGTGGCTACACCTTC. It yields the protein CASSQVTGVGGYTF.

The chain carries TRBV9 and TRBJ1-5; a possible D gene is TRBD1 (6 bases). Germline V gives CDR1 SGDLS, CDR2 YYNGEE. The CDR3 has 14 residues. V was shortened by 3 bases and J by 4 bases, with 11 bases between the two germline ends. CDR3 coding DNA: TGTGCCAGCAGCGCCGACACAGGGAATCAGCCCCAGCATTTT. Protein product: CASSADTGNQPQHF.

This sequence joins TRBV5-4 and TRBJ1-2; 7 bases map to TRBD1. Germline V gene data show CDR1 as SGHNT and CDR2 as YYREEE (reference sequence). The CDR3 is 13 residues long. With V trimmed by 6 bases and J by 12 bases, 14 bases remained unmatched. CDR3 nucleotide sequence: TGTGCCAGCACCGCTGACGAGGGGGCGTTGGACACCTTC. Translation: CASTADEGALDTF. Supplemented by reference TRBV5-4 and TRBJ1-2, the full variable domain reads ETGVTQSPTHLIKTRGQQVTLRCSSQSGHNTVSWYQQALGQGPQFIFQYYREEENGRGNFPPRFSGLQFPNYSSELNVNALELDDSALYLCASTADEGALDTFGSGTRLTVV.

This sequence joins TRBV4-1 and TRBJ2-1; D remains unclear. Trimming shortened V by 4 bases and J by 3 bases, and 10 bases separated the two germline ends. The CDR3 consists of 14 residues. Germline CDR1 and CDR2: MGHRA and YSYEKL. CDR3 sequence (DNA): TGCGCCAGCAGCCGCCTAGAAATCTACAATGAGCAGTTCTTC. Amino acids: CASSRLEIYNEQFF.

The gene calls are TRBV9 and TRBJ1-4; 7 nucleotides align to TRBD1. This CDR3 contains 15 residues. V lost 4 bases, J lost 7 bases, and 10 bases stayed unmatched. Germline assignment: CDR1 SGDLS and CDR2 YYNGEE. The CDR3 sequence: CASSPQTGWGEKLFF. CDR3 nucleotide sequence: TGTGCCAGCAGCCCCCAGACAGGGTGGGGTGAAAAACTGTTTTTT.

The CDR3 sequence: CASSVEGGPSYEQYF. DNA for the CDR3: TGTGCCAGCAGCGTAGAGGGGGGGCCTTCCTACGAGCAGTACTTC. The chain has TRBV9 and TRBJ2-7; D might be TRBD2 (7 bases). This CDR3 is 15 amino acids long. Germline loops: CDR1 SGDLS, CDR2 YYNGEE. Trimming cost V 0 bases and J 1 base, with 11 bases left between them.

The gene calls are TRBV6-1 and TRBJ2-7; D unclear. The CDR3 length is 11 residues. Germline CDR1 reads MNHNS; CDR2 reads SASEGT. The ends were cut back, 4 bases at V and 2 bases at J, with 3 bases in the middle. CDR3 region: CASSATYEQYF. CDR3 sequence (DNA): TGTGCCAGCAGTGCCACCTACGAGCAGTACTTC.

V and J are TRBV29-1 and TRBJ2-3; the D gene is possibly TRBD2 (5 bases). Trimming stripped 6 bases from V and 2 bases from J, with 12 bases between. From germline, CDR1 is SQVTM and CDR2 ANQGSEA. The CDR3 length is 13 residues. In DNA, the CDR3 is TGCAGCGTCCTCGACTATTCCACAGATACGCAGTATTTT. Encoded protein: CSVLDYSTDTQYF.

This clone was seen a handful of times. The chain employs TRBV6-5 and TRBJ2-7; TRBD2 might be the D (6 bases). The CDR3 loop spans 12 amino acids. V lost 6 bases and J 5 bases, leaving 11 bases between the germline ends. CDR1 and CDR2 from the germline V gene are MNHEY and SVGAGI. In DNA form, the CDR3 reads TGTGCCAGCAGGCAGACTAGGGACGAGCAGTACTTC. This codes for CASRQTRDEQYF.